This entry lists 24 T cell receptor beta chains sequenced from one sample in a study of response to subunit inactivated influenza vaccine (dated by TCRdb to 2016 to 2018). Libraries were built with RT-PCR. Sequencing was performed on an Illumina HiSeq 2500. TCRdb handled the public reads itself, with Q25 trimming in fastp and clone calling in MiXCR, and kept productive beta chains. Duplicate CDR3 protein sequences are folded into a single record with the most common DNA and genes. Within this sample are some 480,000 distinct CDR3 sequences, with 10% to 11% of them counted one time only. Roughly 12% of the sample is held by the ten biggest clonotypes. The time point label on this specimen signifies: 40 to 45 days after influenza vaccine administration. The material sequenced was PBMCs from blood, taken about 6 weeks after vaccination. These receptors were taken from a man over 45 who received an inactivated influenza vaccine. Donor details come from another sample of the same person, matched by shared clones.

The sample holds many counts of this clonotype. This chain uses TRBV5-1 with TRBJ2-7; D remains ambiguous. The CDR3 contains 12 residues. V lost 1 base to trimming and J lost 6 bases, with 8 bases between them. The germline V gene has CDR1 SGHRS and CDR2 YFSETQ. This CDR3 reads CASSLNLREQYF. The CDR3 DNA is TGCGCCAGCAGCTTGAACTTGCGCGAGCAGTACTTC.

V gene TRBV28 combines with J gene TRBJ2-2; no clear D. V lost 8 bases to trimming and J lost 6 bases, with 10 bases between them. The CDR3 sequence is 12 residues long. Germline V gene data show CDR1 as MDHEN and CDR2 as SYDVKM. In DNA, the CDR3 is TGTGCCAGCTCGTCAAACCCCGGGGAGCTGTTTTTT. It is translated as CASSSNPGELFF.

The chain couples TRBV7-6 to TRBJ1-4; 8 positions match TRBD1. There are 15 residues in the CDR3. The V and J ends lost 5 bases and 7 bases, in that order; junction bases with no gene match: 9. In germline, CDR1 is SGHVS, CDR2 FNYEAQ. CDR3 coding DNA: TGTGCCAGCAGCATCAGGGGGCCGGTGGGTGAAAAACTGTTTTTT. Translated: CASSIRGPVGEKLFF.

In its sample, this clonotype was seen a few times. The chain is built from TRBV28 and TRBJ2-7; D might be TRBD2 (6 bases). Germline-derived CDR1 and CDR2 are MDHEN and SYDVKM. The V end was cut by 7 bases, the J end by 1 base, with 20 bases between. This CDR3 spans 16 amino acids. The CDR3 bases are TGTGCCAGCACCGCCGCGGGCGGGGCGCCATCCTACGAGCAGTACTTC. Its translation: CASTAAGGAPSYEQYF.

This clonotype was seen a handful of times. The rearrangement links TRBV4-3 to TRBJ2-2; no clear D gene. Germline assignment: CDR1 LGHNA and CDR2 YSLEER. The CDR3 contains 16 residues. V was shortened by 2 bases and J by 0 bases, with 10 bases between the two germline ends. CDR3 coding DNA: TGCGCCAGCAGCCAATTTCCTCCGACGAACACCGGGGAGCTGTTTTTT. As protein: CASSQFPPTNTGELFF.

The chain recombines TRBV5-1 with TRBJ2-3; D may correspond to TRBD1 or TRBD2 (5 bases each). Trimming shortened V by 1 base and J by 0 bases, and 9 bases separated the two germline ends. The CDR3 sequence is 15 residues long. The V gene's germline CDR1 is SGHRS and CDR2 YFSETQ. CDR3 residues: CASSLMGESTDTQYF. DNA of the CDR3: TGCGCCAGCAGCTTGATGGGGGAGAGCACAGATACGCAGTATTTT.

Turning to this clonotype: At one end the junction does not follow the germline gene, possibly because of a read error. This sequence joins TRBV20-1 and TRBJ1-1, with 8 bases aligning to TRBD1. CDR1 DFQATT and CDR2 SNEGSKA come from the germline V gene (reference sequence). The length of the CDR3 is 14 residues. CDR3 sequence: CNARSGQGITEAFF. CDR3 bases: TGCAATGCTAGATCCGGACAGGGAATCACTGAAGCTTTCTTT.

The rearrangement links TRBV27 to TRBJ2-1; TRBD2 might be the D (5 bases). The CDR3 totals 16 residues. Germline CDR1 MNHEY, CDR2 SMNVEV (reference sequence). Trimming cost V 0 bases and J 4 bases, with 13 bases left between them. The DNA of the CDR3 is TGTGCCAGCAGTTTATCGACTAACATCCTTTACAATGAGCAGTTCTTC. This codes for CASSLSTNILYNEQFF.

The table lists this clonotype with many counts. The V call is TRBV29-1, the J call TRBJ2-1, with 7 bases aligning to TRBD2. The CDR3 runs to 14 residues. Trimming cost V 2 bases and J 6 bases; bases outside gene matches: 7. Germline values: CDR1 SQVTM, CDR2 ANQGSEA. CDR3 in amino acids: CSVEFRREPNEQFF. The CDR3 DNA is TGCAGCGTTGAATTTCGGCGGGAGCCCAATGAGCAGTTCTTC.

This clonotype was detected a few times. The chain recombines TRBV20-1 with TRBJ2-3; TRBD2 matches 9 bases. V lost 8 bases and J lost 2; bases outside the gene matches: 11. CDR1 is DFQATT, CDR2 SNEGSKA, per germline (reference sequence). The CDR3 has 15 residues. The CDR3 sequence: CSQVILAGTTDTQYF. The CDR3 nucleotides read TGCAGTCAAGTTATCCTAGCGGGGACCACAGATACGCAGTATTTT.

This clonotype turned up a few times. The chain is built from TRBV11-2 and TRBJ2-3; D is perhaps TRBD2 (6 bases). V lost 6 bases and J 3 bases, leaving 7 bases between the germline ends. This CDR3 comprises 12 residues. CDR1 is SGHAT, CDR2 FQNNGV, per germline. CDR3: CASSRETDTQYF. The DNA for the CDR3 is TGTGCCAGCAGTCGGGAGACAGATACGCAGTATTTT.

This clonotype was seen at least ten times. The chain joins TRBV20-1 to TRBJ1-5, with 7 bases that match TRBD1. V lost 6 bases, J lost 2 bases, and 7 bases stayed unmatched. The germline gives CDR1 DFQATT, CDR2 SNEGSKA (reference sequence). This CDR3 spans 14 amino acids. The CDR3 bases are TGCAGTGCCGTCGACAGGGTTGGCAATCAGCCCCAGCATTTT. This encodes CSAVDRVGNQPQHF.

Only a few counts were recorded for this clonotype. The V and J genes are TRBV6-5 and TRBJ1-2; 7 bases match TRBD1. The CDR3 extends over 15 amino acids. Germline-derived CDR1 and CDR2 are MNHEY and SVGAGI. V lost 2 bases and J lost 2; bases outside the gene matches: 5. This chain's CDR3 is CASSYSRGQNYGYTF. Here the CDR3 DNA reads TGTGCCAGCAGTTACAGTCGGGGACAGAACTATGGCTACACCTTC.

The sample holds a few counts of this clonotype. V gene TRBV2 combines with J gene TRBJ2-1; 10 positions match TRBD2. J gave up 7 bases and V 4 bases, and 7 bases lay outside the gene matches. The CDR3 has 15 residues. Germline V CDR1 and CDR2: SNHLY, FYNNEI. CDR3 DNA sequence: TGTGCCAGCAGTGTTCGGCTAGCGGGGGTAAATGAGCAGTTCTTC. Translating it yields CASSVRLAGVNEQFF.

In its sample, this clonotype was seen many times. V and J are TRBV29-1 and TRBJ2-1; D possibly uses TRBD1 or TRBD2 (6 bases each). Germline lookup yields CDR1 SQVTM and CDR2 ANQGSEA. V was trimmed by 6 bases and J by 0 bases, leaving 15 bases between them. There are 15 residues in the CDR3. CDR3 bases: TGCAGCGTGGCCGGGGGCCGGAGCTCCTACAATGAGCAGTTCTTC. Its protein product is CSVAGGRSSYNEQFF.

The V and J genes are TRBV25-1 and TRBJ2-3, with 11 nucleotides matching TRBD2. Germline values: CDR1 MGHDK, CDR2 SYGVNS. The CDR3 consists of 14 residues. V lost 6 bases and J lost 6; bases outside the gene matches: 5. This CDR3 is CASRTSGRGDTQYF. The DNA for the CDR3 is TGTGCCAGCAGAACTAGCGGGAGAGGTGATACGCAGTATTTT.

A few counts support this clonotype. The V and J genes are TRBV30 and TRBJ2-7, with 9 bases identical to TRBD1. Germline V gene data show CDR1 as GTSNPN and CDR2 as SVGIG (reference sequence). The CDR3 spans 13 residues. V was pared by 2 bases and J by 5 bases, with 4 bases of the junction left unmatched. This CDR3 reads CAWSWTGANEQYF. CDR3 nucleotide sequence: TGTGCCTGGAGTTGGACAGGGGCGAACGAGCAGTACTTC.

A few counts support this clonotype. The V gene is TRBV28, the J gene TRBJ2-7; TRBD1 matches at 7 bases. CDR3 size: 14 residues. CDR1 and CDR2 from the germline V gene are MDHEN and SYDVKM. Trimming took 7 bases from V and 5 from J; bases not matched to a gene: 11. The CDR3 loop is CASTFAGGRNEQYF. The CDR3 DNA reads TGTGCCAGCACCTTCGCAGGGGGTAGGAACGAGCAGTACTTC.

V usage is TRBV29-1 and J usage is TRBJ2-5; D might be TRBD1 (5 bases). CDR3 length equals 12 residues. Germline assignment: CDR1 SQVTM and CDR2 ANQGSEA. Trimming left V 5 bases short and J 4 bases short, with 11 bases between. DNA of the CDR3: TGCAGCGTTTCGAAGGGGCGAGAGACCCAGTACTTC. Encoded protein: CSVSKGRETQYF. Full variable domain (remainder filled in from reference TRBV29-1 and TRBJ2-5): SAVISQKPSRDICQRGTSLTIQCQVDSQVTMMFWYRQQPGQSLTLIATANQGSEATYESGFVIDKFPISRPNLTFSTLTVSNMSPEDSSIYLCSVSKGRETQYFGPGTRLLVL.

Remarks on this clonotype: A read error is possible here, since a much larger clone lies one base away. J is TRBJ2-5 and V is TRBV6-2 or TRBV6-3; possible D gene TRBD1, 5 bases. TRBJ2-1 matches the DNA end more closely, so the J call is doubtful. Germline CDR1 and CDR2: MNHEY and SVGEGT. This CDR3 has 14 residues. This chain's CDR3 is CASSSQGLRETQFF. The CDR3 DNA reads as TGTGCCAGCAGTTCCCAGGGTTTACGAGAGACCCAGTTCTTC.

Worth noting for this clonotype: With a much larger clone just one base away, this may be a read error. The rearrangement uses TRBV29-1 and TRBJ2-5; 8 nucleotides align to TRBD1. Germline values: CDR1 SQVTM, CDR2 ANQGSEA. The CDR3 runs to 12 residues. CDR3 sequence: CSGAGGAKTPYF. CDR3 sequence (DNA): TGCAGCGGTGCAGGGGGCGCAAAGACCCCGTACTTC.

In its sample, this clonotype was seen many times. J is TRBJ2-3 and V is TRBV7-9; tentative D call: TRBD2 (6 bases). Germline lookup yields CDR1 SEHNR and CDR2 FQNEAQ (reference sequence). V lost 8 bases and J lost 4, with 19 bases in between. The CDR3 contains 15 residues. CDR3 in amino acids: CASRHTYGSPDTQYF. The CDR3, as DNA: TGTGCCAGCCGGCACACCTACGGGAGTCCAGATACGCAGTATTTT.

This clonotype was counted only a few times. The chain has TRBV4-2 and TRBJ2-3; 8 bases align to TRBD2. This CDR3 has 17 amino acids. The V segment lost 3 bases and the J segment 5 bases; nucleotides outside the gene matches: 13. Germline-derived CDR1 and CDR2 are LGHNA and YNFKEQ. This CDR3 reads CASSQDTSGKGIDTQYF. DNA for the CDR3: TGTGCCAGCAGCCAGGACACTAGCGGAAAGGGGATAGATACGCAGTATTTT.

The CDR3 spells CASSSRQGPFNTEAFF. CDR3 DNA sequence: TGTGCCAGCAGTTCCAGACAGGGGCCTTTTAACACTGAAGCTTTCTTT. This sequence joins TRBV6-5 and TRBJ1-1; 8 bases line up with TRBD1. Unmatched junction bases numbered 9, after V lost 4 bases and J lost 2 bases. The germline CDR1 and CDR2 sequences are MNHEY and SVGAGI. This CDR3 is 16 amino acids long.